A single sample gave rise to the 18 T cell receptor beta chains below, sequenced in a study of T cell responses to AZD1222 COVID-19 vaccine. The table came from immunoSEQ multiplex PCR; TCRdb's copy has only in-frame clones and leaves some out. Of about 160,000 clones listed, 90% are singletons. Material: peripheral blood, obtained 28 days after the second AZD1222 dose. The receptors originated from an adult who received the AZD1222 COVID-19 vaccine.

This clone appeared a single time. The CDR3 DNA is TGTGCCATCAGTGAGAAGGGCACGGGGGTCTCAGATACGCAGTATTTT. It translates to CAISEKGTGVSDTQYF. The chain employs TRBV10-3 and TRBJ2-3; perhaps TRBD2 as D (6 bases). V was pared by 2 bases and J by 4 bases, with 16 bases between. Germline CDR1 is ENHRY and CDR2 is SYGVKD. The CDR3 contains 16 residues.

About this clone itself: Other nucleotide sequences from this sample produce the same CDR3. V is TRBV18 and J is TRBJ2-1; D uncertain. The germline V gene has CDR1 KGHSH and CDR2 LQKENI. Trimming shortened V by 2 bases and J by 7 bases, and 3 bases separated the two germline ends. This CDR3 has 11 residues. CDR3 protein: CASSPSNEQFF. The CDR3 DNA follows: TGTGCCAGCTCACCATCAAATGAGCAGTTCTTC.

This clone was recorded once. J is TRBJ2-1 and V is TRBV2, with 15 bases identical to TRBD2. This CDR3 spans 17 amino acids. Germline CDR1 and CDR2: SNHLY and FYNNEI. Trimming cost V 6 bases and J 0 bases; bases outside gene matches: 3. This chain's CDR3 is CASRAGLAGGSYNEQFF. For the CDR3, the DNA is TGTGCCAGCAGAGCGGGACTAGCGGGAGGCTCCTACAATGAGCAGTTCTTC.

V gene TRBV10-3 combines with J gene TRBJ1-1; D call uncertain. The CDR3 consists of 13 residues. V was pared by 10 bases and J by 1 base, with 13 bases between. Germline assignment: CDR1 ENHRY and CDR2 SYGVKD. This CDR3 is CASRNEPNTEAFF. The CDR3 DNA reads TGTGCCAGCAGGAACGAGCCGAACACTGAAGCTTTCTTT.

The chain combines TRBV12-3 or TRBV12-4 with TRBJ2-7; D is ambiguous. Deletions cut 8 bases from V and 2 bases from J, with 7 bases between. The CDR3 sequence is 11 residues long. The CDR3 spells CASGITYEQYF. Written as DNA, the CDR3 is TGTGCCAGCGGGATTACCTACGAGCAGTACTTC.

The chain recombines TRBV7-9 with TRBJ2-7; 7 nucleotides agree with TRBD1. Germline values: CDR1 SEHNR, CDR2 FQNEAQ (reference sequence). This CDR3 spans 13 amino acids. Losses at the gene ends were 6 bases for V and 5 bases for J; bases not matched to a gene: 7. CDR3 nucleotide sequence: TGTGCCAGCAGGACGGACAGGCCCCACGAGCAGTACTTC. This gives the protein CASRTDRPHEQYF.

The rearrangement links TRBV5-6 to TRBJ2-7, with D perhaps assigned TRBD1 or TRBD2 (5 bases each). The CDR3 length is 14 residues. Trimming pared 4 bases from V and 0 bases from J, leaving 11 bases between. CDR1 SGHDT and CDR2 YYEEEE come from the germline V gene. The CDR3 coding sequence is TGTGCCAGCAGCAGGGACCTCGGCTCCTACGAGCAGTACTTC. Its protein product is CASSRDLGSYEQYF.

The chain recombines TRBV19 with TRBJ2-1; TRBD2 might be the D (6 bases). The CDR3 loop spans 15 amino acids. CDR1 is LNHDA, CDR2 SQIVND, per germline (reference sequence). V lost 7 bases and J 5 bases, leaving 18 bases between the germline ends. As DNA, the CDR3 is TGTGCCAGTAAAAAGGGACTCCTAAGCAACAATGAGCAGTTCTTC. Encoded protein: CASKKGLLSNNEQFF.

The CDR3 spells CASSLTGGNTEAFF. The DNA of the CDR3 is TGTGCCAGCAGTCTGACAGGGGGAAACACTGAAGCTTTCTTT. The chain is built from TRBV6-5 and TRBJ1-1, with TRBD1 matching 9 bases. CDR1 and CDR2 (germline): MNHEY, SVGAGI. The CDR3 length is 14 residues. Trimming took 5 bases from V and 2 from J; bases not matched to a gene: 3.

The DNA for the CDR3 is TGTGCCAGCAGCCGGACGGGGACAGATACGCAGTATTTT. Its translation is CASSRTGTDTQYF. This rearrangement joins TRBV7-9 to TRBJ2-3; TRBD2 is a possible D gene (5 bases). The ends were cut back, 5 bases at V and 3 bases at J, with 9 bases in the middle. CDR1 and CDR2 (germline): SEHNR, FQNEAQ (reference sequence). The CDR3 runs 13 residues.

This clone was counted once. The V call is TRBV29-1, the J call TRBJ2-1; D gene unclear. The CDR3 totals 14 residues. V was cut by 0 bases and J by 8 bases, with 14 bases left in between. CDR1 is SQVTM, CDR2 ANQGSEA, per germline. The CDR3 sequence is CSVEDFIEVDEQFF. The CDR3 DNA reads as TGCAGCGTTGAAGACTTTATAGAAGTGGATGAGCAGTTCTTC.

The chain joins TRBV29-1 to TRBJ2-3; D might be TRBD2 (6 bases). Looked up from germline, CDR1 is SQVTM and CDR2 is ANQGSEA. CDR3 size: 15 residues. V gave up 4 bases and J gave up 3 bases, with 17 bases separating them. CDR3 sequence reads: CSVVFLGLETDTQYF. In DNA form, the CDR3 reads TGCAGCGTTGTATTTTTGGGACTCGAAACAGATACGCAGTATTTT.

The chain is built from TRBV6-5 and TRBJ2-3; TRBD1 matches at 8 bases. The CDR3 totals 16 residues. J was trimmed by 4 bases and V by 0 bases; bases with no gene match: 6. Germline V gene lookup returns CDR1 MNHEY and CDR2 SVGAGI. Here the CDR3 reads CASSYSWTGSADTQYF. CDR3 bases: TGTGCCAGCAGTTACTCCTGGACAGGGTCGGCAGATACGCAGTATTTT.

This clone has only one observation. The genes are TRBV6-5 and TRBJ1-2; D perhaps matches TRBD1 (5 bases). This CDR3 region has 13 residues. V lost 6 bases and J 3 bases, leaving 11 bases between the germline ends. The germline CDR1 and CDR2 sequences are MNHEY and SVGAGI. The CDR3 coding sequence is TGTGCCAGCAGCTGGGGCGGATACTATGGCTACACCTTC. As protein: CASSWGGYYGYTF.

The sample holds one count of this clone. J is TRBJ2-2 and V is TRBV2; no firm D call. In germline, CDR1 is SNHLY, CDR2 FYNNEI. V was clipped by 7 bases and J by 7 bases, with 7 bases between them. The CDR3 extends over 11 amino acids. The CDR3 region is CASNNGGELFF. DNA of the CDR3: TGTGCCAGCAATAATGGCGGGGAGCTGTTTTTT.

CDR3: CASSEWPDNKPYEQYF. The CDR3 nucleotides are TGTGCCAGCAGTGAGTGGCCGGACAACAAGCCCTACGAGCAGTACTTC. The gene calls are TRBV2 and TRBJ2-7, with a weak D call TRBD1 (5 bases). This CDR3 contains 16 residues. With 3 bases removed from V and 2 bases from J, the gap between germline ends came to 17 bases. CDR1 and CDR2 from the germline V gene are SNHLY and FYNNEI.

DNA of the CDR3: TGCAGCGTTGAACCTAGCGGGAGAGGGGAGCTGTTTTTT. Its translation is CSVEPSGRGELFF. This rearrangement joins TRBV29-1 to TRBJ2-2; TRBD2 matches 10 bases. Germline assignment: CDR1 SQVTM and CDR2 ANQGSEA. V lost 2 bases to trimming and J lost 8 bases; unmatched junction nucleotides: 2. The CDR3 totals 13 residues.

The chain carries TRBV10-3 and TRBJ2-6, with unresolved D. The CDR3 length is 12 residues. Trimming shortened V by 7 bases and J by 11 bases, and 12 bases separated the two germline ends. Germline CDR1 ENHRY, CDR2 SYGVKD. CDR3 coding DNA: TGTGCCATCAAAGGCAGCTTCGACGTCCTGACTTTC. Translated: CAIKGSFDVLTF.